In its sample, the clone carrying this T cell receptor beta chain was seen a few times. One junction end disagrees with the germline gene, perhaps due to a read error. The data were taken from a study of T cells in Graves' hyperthyroidism and ophthalmopathy. Across the whole study: Blood was drawn when the patient was first diagnosed and still untreated.

The CDR3 runs 16 residues. Germline loops: CDR1 LNHDA, CDR2 SQIVND (reference sequence). There were TCR beta CDR3 regions amplified from RNA transcripts. TCR CDR3 regions were first amplified by RT-PCR with HTBI primers. Each CDR3 protein is one row after TCRdb ran MiXCR on the multiplex PCR reads. The sample consists of around 500,000 distinct CDR3 sequences, less than 15% of them appearing once. The rearrangement joins TRBV19 to TRBJ2-1; 16 positions agree with TRBD2. This sequence originates from a woman aged 40 to 55 with Graves' hyperthyroidism. Sequenced sample: blood. CDR3 nucleotide sequence: TGTGCCAGTAGTATGGGACTAGCGGGAGGGTTCAATGGGCAGTTCTTC. Amino acid sequence: CASSMGLAGGFNGQFF.